The TCR beta chain described here comes from a study of cytomegalovirus exposure and HLA in healthy donors. Method: immunoSEQ multiplex PCR; TCRdb's copy keeps in-frame clones and lacks some. The repertoire holds approximately 41,000 clones, with roughly 91% as singletons. General study findings and limits: It was reported that the classifier diagnosed cytomegalovirus status with high specificity and sensitivity in both the original and validation cohorts. Most TCR sequences were rare, but some public TCRs occurred in many donors.

This clone occurred a few times. Its antigen is as yet unknown. Trimming cost V 7 bases and J 3 bases, with 10 bases left between them. Germline CDR1 reads MNHEY; CDR2 reads SVGAGI. CDR3 length: 13 residues. The sequenced material came from PBMCs. This sequence joins TRBV6-5 and TRBJ1-5; no definite D call. The clonotype was recovered from a man aged 18 to 35 in good health and CMV-seronegative. CDR3 coding DNA: TGTGCCAGCACCCCGGGATACAATCAGCCCCAGCATTTT. Translated, it gives CASTPGYNQPQHF.